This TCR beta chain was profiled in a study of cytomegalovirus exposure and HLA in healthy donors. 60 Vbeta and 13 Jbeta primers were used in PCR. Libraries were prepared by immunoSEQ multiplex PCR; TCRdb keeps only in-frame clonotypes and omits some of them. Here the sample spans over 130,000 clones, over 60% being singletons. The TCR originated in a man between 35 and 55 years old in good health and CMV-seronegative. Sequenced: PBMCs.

The CDR3: CASRGLAGYREQYF. The CDR3 region has the DNA TGTGCCAGCAGAGGCCTAGCGGGATACCGCGAGCAGTACTTC. The J gene is TRBJ2-7, the V gene TRBV2, with 9 bases fitting TRBD2. In germline, CDR1 is SNHLY, CDR2 FYNNEI. This CDR3 contains 14 residues. V dropped 6 bases and J dropped 6; count of bases not matched to a gene: 9. Together with reference TRBV2 and TRBJ2-7, the CDR3 gives the full variable domain: EPEVTQTPSHQVTQMGQEVILRCVPISNHLYFYWYRQILGQKVEFLVSFYNNEISEKSEIFDDQFSVERPDGSNFTLKIRSTKLEDSAMYFCASRGLAGYREQYFGPGTRLTVT.